This T cell receptor beta chain was observed in a study of T-cell memory formation after mild COVID-19. A 5'RACE reaction primed in the constant segment made cDNA libraries of TCR alpha and TCR beta, and these carried sample barcodes and UMIs. TCRdb re-analysed the 5' RACE reads in MiXCR, keeping a single row per CDR3 protein. Among approximately 250,000 distinct CDR3 sequences listed, about 17% were seen once. This sequence originates from a man aged 18 to 30 who had mild COVID-19 (a few samples of this study predate the infection). Cell type and time point are not known. Material: PBMCs or a T cell subset sorted from them (not recorded which).

The CDR3 reads CASSSTGTYNEQFF. CDR3 in DNA: TGTGCCAGCAGCTCCACAGGGACCTACAATGAGCAGTTCTTC. This chain links TRBV7-8 with TRBJ2-1; D possibly corresponds to TRBD1 (6 bases). This CDR3 contains 14 residues. The ends were cut back, 4 bases at V and 2 bases at J, with 9 bases in the middle. From germline, CDR1 is SGHVS and CDR2 FQNEAQ.